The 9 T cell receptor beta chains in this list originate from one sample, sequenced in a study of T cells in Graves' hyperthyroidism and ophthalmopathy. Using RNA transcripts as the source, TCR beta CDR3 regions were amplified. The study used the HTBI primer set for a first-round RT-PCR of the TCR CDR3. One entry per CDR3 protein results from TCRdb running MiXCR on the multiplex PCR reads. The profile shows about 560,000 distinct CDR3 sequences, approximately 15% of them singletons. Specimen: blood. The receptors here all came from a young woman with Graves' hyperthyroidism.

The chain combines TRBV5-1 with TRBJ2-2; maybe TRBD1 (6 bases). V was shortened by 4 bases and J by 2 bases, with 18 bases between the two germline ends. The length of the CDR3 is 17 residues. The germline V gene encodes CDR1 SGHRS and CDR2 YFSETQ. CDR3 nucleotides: TGCGCCAGCAGCCCTGGTCCAGGGGCGTCAAACACCGGGGAGCTGTTTTTT. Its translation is CASSPGPGASNTGELFF.

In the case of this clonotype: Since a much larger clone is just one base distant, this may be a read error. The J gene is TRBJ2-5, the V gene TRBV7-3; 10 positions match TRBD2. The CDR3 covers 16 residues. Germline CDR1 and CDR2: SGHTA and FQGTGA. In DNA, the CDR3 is TGTGTCAGCAGCTTAGCGGCTAGCGGGGGCCAAGAGACCCAGTACTTC. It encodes CVSSLAASGGQETQYF.

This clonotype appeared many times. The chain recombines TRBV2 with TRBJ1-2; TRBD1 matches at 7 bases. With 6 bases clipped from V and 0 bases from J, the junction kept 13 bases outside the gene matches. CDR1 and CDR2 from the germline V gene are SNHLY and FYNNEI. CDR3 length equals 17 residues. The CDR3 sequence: CASRNRDSLVSNYGYTF. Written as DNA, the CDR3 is TGTGCCAGCAGGAACCGGGACAGCCTTGTCTCTAACTATGGCTACACCTTC. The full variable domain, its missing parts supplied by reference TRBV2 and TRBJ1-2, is EPEVTQTPSHQVTQMGQEVILRCVPISNHLYFYWYRQILGQKVEFLVSFYNNEISEKSEIFDDQFSVERPDGSNFTLKIRSTKLEDSAMYFCASRNRDSLVSNYGYTFGSGTRLTVV.

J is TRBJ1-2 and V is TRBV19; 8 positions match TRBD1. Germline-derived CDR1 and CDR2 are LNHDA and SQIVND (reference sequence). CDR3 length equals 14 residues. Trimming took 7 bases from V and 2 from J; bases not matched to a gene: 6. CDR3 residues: CASKGDRRNYGYTF. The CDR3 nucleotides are TGTGCCAGTAAGGGGGACAGGAGGAACTATGGCTACACCTTC. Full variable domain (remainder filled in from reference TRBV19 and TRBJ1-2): DGGITQSPKYLFRKEGQNVTLSCEQNLNHDAMYWYRQDPGQGLRLIYYSQIVNDFQKGDIAEGYSVSREKKESFPLTVTSAQKNPTAFYLCASKGDRRNYGYTFGSGTRLTVV.

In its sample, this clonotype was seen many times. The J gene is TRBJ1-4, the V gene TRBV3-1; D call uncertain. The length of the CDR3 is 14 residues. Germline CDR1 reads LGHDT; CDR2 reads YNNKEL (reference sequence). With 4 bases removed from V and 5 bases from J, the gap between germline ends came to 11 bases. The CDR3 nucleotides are TGTGCCAGCAGCCGTTGGCAAGTGAATGAAAAACTGTTTTTT. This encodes CASSRWQVNEKLFF.

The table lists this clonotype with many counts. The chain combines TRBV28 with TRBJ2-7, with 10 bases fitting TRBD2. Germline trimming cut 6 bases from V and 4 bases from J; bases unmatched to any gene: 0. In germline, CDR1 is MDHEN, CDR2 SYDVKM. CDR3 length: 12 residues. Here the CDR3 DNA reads TGTGCCAGCAGACTAGCGGGATACGAGCAGTACTTC. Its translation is CASRLAGYEQYF.

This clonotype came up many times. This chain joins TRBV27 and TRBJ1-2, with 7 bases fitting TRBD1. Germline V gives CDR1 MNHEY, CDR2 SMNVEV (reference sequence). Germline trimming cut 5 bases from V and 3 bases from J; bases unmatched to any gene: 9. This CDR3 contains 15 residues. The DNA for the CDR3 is TGTGCCAGCAGTCCGTCACAGGGGATGCACTATGGCTACACCTTC. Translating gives CASSPSQGMHYGYTF.

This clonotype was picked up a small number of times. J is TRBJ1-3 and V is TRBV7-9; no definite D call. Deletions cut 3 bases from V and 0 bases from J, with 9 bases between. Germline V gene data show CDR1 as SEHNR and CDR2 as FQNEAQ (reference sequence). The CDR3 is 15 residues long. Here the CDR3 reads CASSFRGISGNTIYF. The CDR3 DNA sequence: TGTGCCAGCAGCTTCCGCGGGATCTCTGGAAACACCATATATTTT.

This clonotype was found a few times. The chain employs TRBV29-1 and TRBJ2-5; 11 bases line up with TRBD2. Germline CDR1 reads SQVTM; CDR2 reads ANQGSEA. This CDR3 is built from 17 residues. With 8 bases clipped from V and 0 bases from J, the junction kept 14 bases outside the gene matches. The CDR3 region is CSSNSGRGGSYQETQYF. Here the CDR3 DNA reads TGCAGCTCCAATAGCGGGAGGGGGGGGAGCTACCAAGAGACCCAGTACTTC.